This record covers a single TCR beta chain. Its antigen remains unknown. This record comes from a study of siplizumab effects on memory and regulatory T cells. The length of the CDR3 is 16 residues. Per sample, around 10^5 TCR templates were assayed. Profiled with immunoSEQ multiplex PCR; TCRdb holds only in-frame clones, not every one. The sample lists around 87,000 clones, approximately 90% seen once, with about 16% in the top ten. Study-wide results and limits: With siplizumab, mappable alloreactive CD4+ clones averaged 68.8% Treg-derived, versus less than 30% in controls. A small minority of alloreactive clones were mapped to unstimulated subsets.

The origin of this receptor is a human donor in good health. The genes are TRBV21-1 and TRBJ1-1. TRBV21-1 represents a pseudogene. Sequences were obtained from CD4+ T cells sorted from blood. CDR3 residues: CASSKEGGVMNTEAFF. CDR3 nucleotides: TGTGCCAGCAGCAAAGAAGGCGGAGTCATGAACACTGAAGCTTTCTTT.